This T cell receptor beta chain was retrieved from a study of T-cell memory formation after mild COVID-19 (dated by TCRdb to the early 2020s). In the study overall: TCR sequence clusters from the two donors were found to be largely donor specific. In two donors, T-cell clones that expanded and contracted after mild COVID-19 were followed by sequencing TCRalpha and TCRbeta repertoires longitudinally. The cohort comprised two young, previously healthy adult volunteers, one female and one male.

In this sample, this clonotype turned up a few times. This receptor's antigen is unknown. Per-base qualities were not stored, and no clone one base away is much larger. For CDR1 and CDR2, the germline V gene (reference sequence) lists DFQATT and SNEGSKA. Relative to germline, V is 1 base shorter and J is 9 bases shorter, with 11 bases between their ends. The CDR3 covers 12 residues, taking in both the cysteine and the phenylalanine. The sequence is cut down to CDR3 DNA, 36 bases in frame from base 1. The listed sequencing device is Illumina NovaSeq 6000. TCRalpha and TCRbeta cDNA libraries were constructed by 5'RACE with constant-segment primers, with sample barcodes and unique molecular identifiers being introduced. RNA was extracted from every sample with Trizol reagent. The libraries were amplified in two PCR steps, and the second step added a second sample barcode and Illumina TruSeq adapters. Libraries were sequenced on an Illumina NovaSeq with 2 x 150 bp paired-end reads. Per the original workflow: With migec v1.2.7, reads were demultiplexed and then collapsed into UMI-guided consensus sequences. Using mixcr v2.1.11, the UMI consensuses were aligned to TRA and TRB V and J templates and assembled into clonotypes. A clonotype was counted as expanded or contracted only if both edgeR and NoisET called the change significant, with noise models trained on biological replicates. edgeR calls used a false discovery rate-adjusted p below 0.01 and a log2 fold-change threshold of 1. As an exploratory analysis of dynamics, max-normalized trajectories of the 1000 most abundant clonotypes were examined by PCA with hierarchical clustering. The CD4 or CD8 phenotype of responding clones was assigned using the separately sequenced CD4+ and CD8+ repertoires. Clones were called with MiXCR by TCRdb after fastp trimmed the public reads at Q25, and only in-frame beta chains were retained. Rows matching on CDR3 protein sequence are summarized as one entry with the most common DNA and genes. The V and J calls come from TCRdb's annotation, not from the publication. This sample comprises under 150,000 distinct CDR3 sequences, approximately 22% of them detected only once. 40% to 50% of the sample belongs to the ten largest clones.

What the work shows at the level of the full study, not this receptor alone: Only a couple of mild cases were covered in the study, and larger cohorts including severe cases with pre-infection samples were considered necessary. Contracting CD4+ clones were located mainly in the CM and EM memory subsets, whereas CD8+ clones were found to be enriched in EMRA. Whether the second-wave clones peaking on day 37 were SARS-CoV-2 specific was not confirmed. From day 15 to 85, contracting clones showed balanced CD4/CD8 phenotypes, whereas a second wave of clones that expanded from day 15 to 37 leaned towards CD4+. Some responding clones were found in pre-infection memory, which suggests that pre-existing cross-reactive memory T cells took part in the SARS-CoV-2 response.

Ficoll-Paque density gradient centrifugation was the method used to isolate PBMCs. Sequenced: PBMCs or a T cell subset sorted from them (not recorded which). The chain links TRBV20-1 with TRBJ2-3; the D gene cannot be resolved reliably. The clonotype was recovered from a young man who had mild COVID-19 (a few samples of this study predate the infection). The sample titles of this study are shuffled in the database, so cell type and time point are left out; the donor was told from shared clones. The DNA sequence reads TGCAGTGCTAGAGGGTTTGGCTCGACGCAGTATTTT. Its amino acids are CSARGFGSTQYF.